The 20 T cell receptor beta chains below were found in one sample sequenced in a study of cytomegalovirus exposure and HLA in healthy donors. Vbeta (60) and Jbeta (13) primers were used in the PCR. The protocol was immunoSEQ multiplex PCR, while the TCRdb copy is restricted to in-frame clones and leaves out a portion. Altogether roughly 130,000 clones are present, around three quarters being singletons, with the ten largest covering approximately 2%. The sequenced material came from PBMCs. The receptors derive from a man in his forties or fifties in good health and CMV-seronegative.

The rearrangement joins TRBV19 to TRBJ2-3; perhaps TRBD2 as D (6 bases). The CDR3 is 15 amino acids. Trimming pared 3 bases from V and 4 bases from J, leaving 14 bases between. Germline CDR1 is LNHDA and CDR2 is SQIVND (reference sequence). CDR3 sequence (DNA): TGTGCCAGTAGTATCCCCTACGGGAGCGCAGATACGCAGTATTTT. Translated: CASSIPYGSADTQYF. Complete variable domain (other parts from reference TRBV19 and TRBJ2-3): DGGITQSPKYLFRKEGQNVTLSCEQNLNHDAMYWYRQDPGQGLRLIYYSQIVNDFQKGDIAEGYSVSREKKESFPLTVTSAQKNPTAFYLCASSIPYGSADTQYFGPGTRLTVL.

This clone appeared a few times. V and J are TRBV5-4 and TRBJ2-5, with 10 positions matching TRBD1. This CDR3 has 16 residues. The V and J ends lost 4 bases and 0 bases, in that order; junction bases with no gene match: 6. Per the germline V gene, CDR1 is SGHNT and CDR2 is YYREEE (reference sequence). The CDR3 DNA is TGTGCCAGCAGCCCGGGACAGGGGATGTACCAAGAGACCCAGTACTTC. This gives the protein CASSPGQGMYQETQYF.

A few counts support this clone. V gene TRBV28 combines with J gene TRBJ1-4, with 8 positions matching TRBD1. The CDR3 has 17 residues. V trimming: 0 bases; J trimming: 8 bases; junction bases outside the gene matches: 11. The germline CDR1 and CDR2 sequences are MDHEN and SYDVKM. CDR3 sequence reads: CASSLWYPGQANEKLFF. CDR3 coding DNA: TGTGCCAGCAGTTTATGGTATCCGGGACAGGCAAACGAAAAACTGTTTTTT.

This CDR3 reads CASREGLISYNEQFF. DNA for the CDR3: TGTGCCAGCAGAGAGGGCCTGATCTCCTACAATGAGCAGTTCTTC. The chain combines TRBV28 with TRBJ2-1, with D possibly being TRBD2 (5 bases). Germline CDR1 is MDHEN and CDR2 is SYDVKM. V shed 6 bases and J shed 0 bases, with 12 bases lying between them. CDR3 length: 15 amino acids. Looking up the rest from reference TRBV28 and TRBJ2-1 gives the full variable domain: DVKVTQSSRYLVKRTGEKVFLECVQDMDHENMFWYRQDPGLGLRLIYFSYDVKMKEKGDIPEGYSVSREKKERFSLILESASTNQTSMYLCASREGLISYNEQFFGPGTRLTVL.

This chain joins TRBV5-6 and TRBJ2-3, with D perhaps matching TRBD1 (6 bases). V was clipped by 3 bases and J by 2 bases, with 10 bases between them. CDR3 length: 14 residues. CDR1 and CDR2 from the germline V gene are SGHDT and YYEEEE. The CDR3 sequence: CASSSRGVTDTQYF. The DNA of the CDR3 is TGTGCCAGCAGCTCCAGGGGCGTCACAGATACGCAGTATTTT.

V is TRBV28 and J is TRBJ1-4, with D possibly TRBD1 on 6 matching bases. The CDR3 totals 15 residues. Germline V gene data show CDR1 as MDHEN and CDR2 as SYDVKM. V gave up 5 bases and J gave up 3 bases, with 13 bases separating them. CDR3 loop: CASSHQQGPNEKLFF. The CDR3, as DNA: TGTGCCAGCAGTCACCAACAGGGTCCTAATGAAAAACTGTTTTTT.

V gene TRBV7-6 combines with J gene TRBJ1-1; 7 bases agree with TRBD1. The V segment lost 5 bases and the J segment 5 bases; nucleotides outside the gene matches: 8. CDR1 and CDR2 (germline): SGHVS, FNYEAQ. The CDR3 consists of 14 residues. The CDR3 sequence is CASSVGGRGTEAFF. The CDR3 DNA sequence: TGTGCCAGCAGCGTAGGGGGCCGAGGTACTGAAGCTTTCTTT.

This clone came up a few times. The CDR3 nucleotides are TGTGCCAGCAGCTTAGGGGAGCTCTACGAGCAGTACTTC. Translation gives CASSLGELYEQYF. This chain links TRBV7-2 with TRBJ2-7; possible D gene TRBD2, 5 bases. The CDR3 runs to 13 residues. CDR1 is SGHTA, CDR2 FQGNSA, per germline. V lost 1 base, J lost 3 bases, and 7 bases lay in between.

The count of this clone is one. The chain is built from TRBV4-1 and TRBJ1-2; 8 bases match TRBD1. J was trimmed by 8 bases and V by 0 bases; bases with no gene match: 5. There are 14 residues in the CDR3. Germline values: CDR1 MGHRA, CDR2 YSYEKL. CDR3 bases: TGCGCCAGCAGCCAAGACACAGGGGGGGACGGCTACACCTTC. Translating gives CASSQDTGGDGYTF.

This clone was recorded once. The chain carries TRBV7-9 and TRBJ2-4; D gene uncertain. There are 14 residues in the CDR3. The V gene's germline CDR1 is SEHNR and CDR2 FQNEAQ (reference sequence). Deletions cut 5 bases from V and 5 bases from J, with 13 bases between. The CDR3 protein is CASSLYSSQNIQYF. Written as DNA, the CDR3 is TGTGCCAGCAGCCTATATTCATCCCAAAACATTCAGTACTTC.

The rearrangement uses TRBV4-1 and TRBJ2-5, with 11 bases matching TRBD2. The DNA end is a closer match to TRBJ2-7, so the J assignment may be wrong. The CDR3 consists of 15 residues. Germline V gene data show CDR1 as MGHRA and CDR2 as YSYEKL. The CDR3, as DNA: TGCGCCAGCAGCCAGGCGACTAGCGGGAACTACGAGCAGTACTTC. Protein: CASSQATSGNYEQYF.

In its sample, this clone was seen once. One junction end does not reproduce the germline sequence, and a read error may be involved. This chain links TRBV5-3 with TRBJ2-7, with TRBD2 matching 12 bases. TRBV5-3 is marked as an open reading frame, function uncertain. The length of the CDR3 is 17 residues. CDR3 loop: CVRSPILAGGDTYEQYF. CDR3 sequence (DNA): TGTGTCAGAAGCCCCATCCTAGCGGGGGGGGATACCTACGAGCAGTACTTC.

The V gene is TRBV6-5, the J gene TRBJ1-3; D is ambiguous. The CDR3 has 15 residues. Germline CDR1 is MNHEY and CDR2 is SVGAGI. Trimming pared 5 bases from V and 4 bases from J, leaving 15 bases between. CDR3 in DNA: TGTGCCAGCAGTATCCTCGGGGAATCGGGAAACACCATATATTTT. Its translation: CASSILGESGNTIYF.

J is TRBJ2-1 and V is TRBV5-6; TRBD1 matches at 7 bases. Trimming removed 2 bases from V and 4 bases from J; junction bases left unmatched: 3. The CDR3 contains 14 residues. CDR1 SGHDT and CDR2 YYEEEE come from the germline V gene. DNA for the CDR3: TGTGCCAGCAGCTTTGGACAGGTGTACAATGAGCAGTTCTTC. Its protein product is CASSFGQVYNEQFF.

A note on this clone: One end of the junction fails to match germline, which may point to a read error. The chain recombines TRBV19 with TRBJ2-3; perhaps TRBD2 as D (6 bases). This CDR3 has 14 residues. Looked up from germline, CDR1 is LNHDA and CDR2 is SQIVND (reference sequence). The CDR3 bases are TGTGCCAATAGTATTGCGGGAAGCACAGATACGCAGTATTTT. Translated, it gives CANSIAGSTDTQYF.

In the case of this clone: The same CDR3 can be traced to other DNA sequences in this sample. The genes are TRBV28 and TRBJ2-5; D is perhaps TRBD2 (6 bases). Trimming took 3 bases from V and 1 from J, leaving 12 bases between them. Germline loops: CDR1 MDHEN, CDR2 SYDVKM. This CDR3 has 15 amino acids. The CDR3 region is CASSFGAGPQETQYF. In nucleotides, the CDR3 is TGTGCCAGCAGTTTTGGGGCGGGGCCCCAAGAGACCCAGTACTTC.

This clone was picked up one time. The V and J genes are TRBV5-4 and TRBJ2-3; 9 nucleotides agree with TRBD1. Germline assignment: CDR1 SGHNT and CDR2 YYREEE (reference sequence). V shed 4 bases and J 2 bases; nucleotides not matched to a gene: 5. This CDR3 has 15 amino acids. This CDR3 is CASSRDRAFTDTQYF. The CDR3 DNA is TGTGCCAGCAGCCGGGACAGGGCCTTCACAGATACGCAGTATTTT.

The chain couples TRBV29-1 to TRBJ2-1; 15 bases match TRBD2. CDR3 length: 14 amino acids. V gave up 3 bases and J gave up 7 bases; unmatched junction bases: 1. Germline CDR1 is SQVTM and CDR2 is ANQGSEA. CDR3 sequence (DNA): TGCAGCGTTGATGGGACTAGCGGGAGGAATGAGCAGTTCTTC. It is translated as CSVDGTSGRNEQFF.

The chain has TRBV19 and TRBJ2-3, with TRBD2 identical over 7 bases. CDR1 and CDR2 from the germline V gene are LNHDA and SQIVND (reference sequence). This CDR3 contains 16 residues. Trimming took 4 bases from V and 2 from J; bases not matched to a gene: 9. The CDR3 DNA follows: TGTGCCAGTAGTACTAGCGGAGAGTCCCTCACAGATACGCAGTATTTT. Protein: CASSTSGESLTDTQYF.

V usage is TRBV28 and J usage is TRBJ1-2, with TRBD1 identical over 8 bases. From germline, CDR1 is MDHEN and CDR2 SYDVKM. Trimming cost V 4 bases and J 13 bases; bases outside gene matches: 20. This CDR3 is 16 amino acids long. The CDR3 region has the DNA TGTGCCAGCAGTTCGATAGGACAGGGCCGGCCGTCGTTGGGCACCTTC. It translates to CASSSIGQGRPSLGTF.